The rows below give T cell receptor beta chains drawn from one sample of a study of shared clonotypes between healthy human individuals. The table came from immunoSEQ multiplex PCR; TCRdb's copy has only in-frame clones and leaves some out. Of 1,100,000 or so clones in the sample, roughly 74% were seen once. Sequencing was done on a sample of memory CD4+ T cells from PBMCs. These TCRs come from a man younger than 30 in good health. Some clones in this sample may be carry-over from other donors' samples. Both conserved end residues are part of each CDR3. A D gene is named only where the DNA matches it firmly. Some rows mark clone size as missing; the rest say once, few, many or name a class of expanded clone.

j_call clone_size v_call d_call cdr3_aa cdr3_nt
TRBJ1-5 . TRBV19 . CASSIGMAEPQHF TGTGCCAGTAGTATAGGGATGGCCGAGCCCCAGCATTTT
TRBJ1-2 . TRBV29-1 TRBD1 CSVGDRVGYTF TGCAGCGTCGGGGACAGGGTTGGCTACACCTTC
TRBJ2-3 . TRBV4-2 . CASSQEPLASGTDTQYF TGTGCCAGCAGCCAAGAACCCCTAGCGAGTGGCACAGATACGCAGTATTTT
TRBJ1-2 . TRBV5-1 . CASSAQTFSASYGYTF TGCGCCAGCAGCGCACAGACATTTTCCGCCTCCTATGGCTACACCTTC
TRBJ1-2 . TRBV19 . CASTLTVINYGYTF TGTGCCAGTACCTTGACAGTCATCAACTATGGCTACACCTTC
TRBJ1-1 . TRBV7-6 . CASSFPGVSSEAFF TGTGCCAGCAGCTTTCCAGGGGTCTCCTCTGAAGCTTTCTTT
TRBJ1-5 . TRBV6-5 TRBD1 CASSYPDDRDQPQHF TGTGCCAGCAGTTACCCCGACGACAGGGATCAGCCCCAGCATTTT
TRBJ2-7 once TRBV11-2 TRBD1 CASSIPPGQGAREQYF TGTGCCAGCAGCATCCCCCCGGGACAGGGCGCTCGGGAGCAGTACTTC
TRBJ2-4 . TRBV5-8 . CASSLDRKNIQYF TGTGCCAGCAGCTTGGACAGGAAAAACATTCAGTACTTC
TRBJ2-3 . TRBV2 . CATSLVLAADTQYF TGTGCCACCTCACTTGTTCTAGCCGCGGATACGCAGTATTTT
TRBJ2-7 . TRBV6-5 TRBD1 CASSRQGLLYEQYF TGTGCCAGCAGTAGACAGGGGCTACTCTACGAGCAGTACTTC
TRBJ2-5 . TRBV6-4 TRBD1 CASSDTGANKETQYF TGTGCCAGCAGCGATACAGGGGCAAATAAAGAGACCCAGTACTTC
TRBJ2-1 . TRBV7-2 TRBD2 CASSLTGSSGRISYNEQFF TGTGCCAGCAGCTTAACAGGGTCTAGCGGGCGGATCTCCTACAATGAGCAGTTCTTC
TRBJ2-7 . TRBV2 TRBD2 CASTEEAGEYF TGTGCCAGCACGGAGGAGGCGGGAGAGTACTTC
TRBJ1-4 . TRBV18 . CASSPDQAGRNEKLFF TGTGCCAGCTCACCAGATCAAGCGGGTCGGAACGAAAAACTGTTTTTT
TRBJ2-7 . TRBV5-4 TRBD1 CASSLEGTGEEQYF TGTGCCAGCAGCTTGGAGGGGACAGGAGAGGAGCAGTACTTC
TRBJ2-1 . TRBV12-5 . CASGLPPPGTQFF TGTGCTAGTGGTTTGCCCCCCCCCGGCACGCAGTTCTTC
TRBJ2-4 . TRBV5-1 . CASSLDSGAKNIQYF TGCGCCAGCAGCTTGGACTCGGGGGCCAAAAACATTCAGTACTTC
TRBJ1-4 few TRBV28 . CASSLQGANEKLFF TGTGCCAGCAGTTTACAGGGAGCGAATGAAAAACTGTTTTTT
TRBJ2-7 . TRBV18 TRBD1 CASSIGQGGSYEQYF TGTGCCAGCTCAATCGGACAGGGGGGCTCCTACGAGCAGTACTTC
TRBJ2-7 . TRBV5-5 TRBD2 CASSPPGAGVYEQYF TGTGCCAGCAGCCCGCCGGGTGCGGGAGTCTACGAGCAGTACTTC